This T cell receptor (beta chain) was identified in a study of blood T cell repertoires in COVID-19. Study summary: The study drew acute and convalescent COVID-19 samples from the United States, Italy and Spain. PBMCs, B-cell-depleted T cells, or T cells provided the cDNA or gDNA that made up the material.

Profiled with immunoSEQ multiplex PCR; TCRdb holds only in-frame clones, not every one. This table holds roughly 30,000 clones, approximately 90% found once. Germline CDR1 MDHEN, CDR2 SYDVKM. The V segment lost 5 bases and the J segment 1 base; nucleotides outside the gene matches: 16. This CDR3 has 19 residues. V and J are TRBV28 and TRBJ2-3; 9 bases are a match to TRBD2. Sequencing input: peripheral blood. The receptor's source is a human donor in a cohort sampled during active COVID-19. The CDR3 here is CASSPLGRGGLQGTDTQYF. The CDR3 DNA is TGTGCCAGCAGTCCCCTGGGGCGGGGGGGCCTTCAGGGCACAGATACGCAGTATTTT.